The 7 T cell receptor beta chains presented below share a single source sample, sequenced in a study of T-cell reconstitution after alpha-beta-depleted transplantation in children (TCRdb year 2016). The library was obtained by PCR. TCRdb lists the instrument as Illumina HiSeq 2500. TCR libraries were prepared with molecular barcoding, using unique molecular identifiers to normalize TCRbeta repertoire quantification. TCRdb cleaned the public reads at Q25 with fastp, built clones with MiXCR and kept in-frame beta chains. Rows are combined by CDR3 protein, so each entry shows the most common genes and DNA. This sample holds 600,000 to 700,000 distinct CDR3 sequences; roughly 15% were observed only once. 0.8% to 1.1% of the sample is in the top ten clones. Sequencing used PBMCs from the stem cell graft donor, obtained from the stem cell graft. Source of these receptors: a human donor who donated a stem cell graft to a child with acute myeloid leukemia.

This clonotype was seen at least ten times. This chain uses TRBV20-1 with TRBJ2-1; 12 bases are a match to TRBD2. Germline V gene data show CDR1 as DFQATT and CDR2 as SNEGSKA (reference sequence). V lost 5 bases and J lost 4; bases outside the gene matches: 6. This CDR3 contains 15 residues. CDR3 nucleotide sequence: TGCAGTGCTCCAAGACTAGCGGGGGTATACAATGAGCAGTTCTTC. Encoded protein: CSAPRLAGVYNEQFF.

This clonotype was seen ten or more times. CDR3 amino acids: CASSEKRGQGATEQYF. The CDR3 DNA reads TGTGCCAGCAGCGAGAAGAGGGGACAGGGGGCAACCGAGCAGTACTTC. V is TRBV12-3 or TRBV12-4 and J is TRBJ2-7; TRBD1 matches 12 bases. V lost 6 bases and J lost 6; bases outside the gene matches: 12. The CDR3 covers 16 residues.

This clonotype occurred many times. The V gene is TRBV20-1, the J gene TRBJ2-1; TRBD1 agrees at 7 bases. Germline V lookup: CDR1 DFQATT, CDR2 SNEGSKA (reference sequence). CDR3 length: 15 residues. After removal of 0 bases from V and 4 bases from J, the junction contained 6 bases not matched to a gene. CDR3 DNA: TGCAGTGCTAGAGAAAGACAGGGCCTTTACAATGAGCAGTTCTTC. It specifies CSARERQGLYNEQFF.

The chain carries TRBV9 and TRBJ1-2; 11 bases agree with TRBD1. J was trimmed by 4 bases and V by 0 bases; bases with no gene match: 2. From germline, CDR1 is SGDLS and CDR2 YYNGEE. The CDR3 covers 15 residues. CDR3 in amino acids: CASSVGDRGAYGYTF. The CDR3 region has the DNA TGTGCCAGCAGCGTAGGGGACAGGGGGGCCTATGGCTACACCTTC.

As DNA, the CDR3 is TGTGCCAGCCAGGGGGTCACCAATGAGCAGTTCTTC. It codes for CASQGVTNEQFF. The chain is built from TRBV6-6 and TRBJ2-1; 7 nucleotides match TRBD1. This CDR3 has 12 amino acids. V shed 8 bases, J shed 6 bases, and the junction held 4 bases outside the gene matches. Germline CDR1 MNHNY, CDR2 SVGAGI (reference sequence).

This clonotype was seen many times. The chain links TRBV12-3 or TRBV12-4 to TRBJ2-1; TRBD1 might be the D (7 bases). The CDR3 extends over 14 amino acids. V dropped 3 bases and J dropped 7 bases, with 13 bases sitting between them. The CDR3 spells CASSLYRGGNEQFF. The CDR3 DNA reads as TGTGCCAGCAGTTTGTACAGGGGAGGAAATGAGCAGTTCTTC.

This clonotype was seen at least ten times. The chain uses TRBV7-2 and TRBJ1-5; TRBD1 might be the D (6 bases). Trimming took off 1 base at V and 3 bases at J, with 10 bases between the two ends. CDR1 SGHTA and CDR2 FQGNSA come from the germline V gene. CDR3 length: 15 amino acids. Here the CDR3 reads CASSLEGTSNQPQHF. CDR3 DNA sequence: TGTGCCAGCAGCTTAGAGGGGACATCCAATCAGCCCCAGCATTTT.